This is a list of T cell receptor beta chains from one sample in a study of T-cell memory formation after mild COVID-19. TCRdb redid the calling of the 5' RACE reads with MiXCR, one entry per CDR3 protein. This table has hundreds of thousands of distinct CDR3 sequences, about 20% appearing once. The specimen sequenced was PBMCs or a T cell subset sorted from them (not recorded which). The receptors shown here come from an adult woman who had mild COVID-19 (a few samples of this study predate the infection). Cell type and time point are not known. The CDR3 runs from the conserved cysteine through the conserved F or W. Only part of the rows carry a size: once, few, many, or a class if the clone is expanded.

V gene	CDR3 length	J gene	clone size	CDR3 protein
TRBV18	14	TRBJ1-5	NA	CASSQTGDNQPQHF
TRBV29-1	11	TRBJ1-2	few	CSVTGTVGYTF
TRBV29-1	13	TRBJ2-7	NA	CSVLAAPTYEQYF
TRBV21-1	15	TRBJ2-3	few	CASIGIAATRDTQYF
TRBV6-5	14	TRBJ1-1	many	CASSYAGEYTEAFF
TRBV5-6	14	TRBJ1-2	few	CASRHTSRNYGYTF
TRBV4-1	14	TRBJ2-7	NA	CASSQEQGNYEQYF
TRBV5-1	17	TRBJ2-2	NA	CASSSLKLAGGPGELFF
TRBV2	13	TRBJ1-5	few	CATRGEVGQPQHF
TRBV15	17	TRBJ1-3	few	CATSRDRAGGSGNTIYF
TRBV10-3	14	TRBJ2-7	NA	CAISEDRSTNEQYF
TRBV24-1	15	TRBJ2-7	NA	CATSETGTAGYEQYF
TRBV6-2/TRBV6-3	14	TRBJ2-7	NA	CASVLLAGDGEQYF
TRBV7-9	12	TRBJ2-7	few	CASSQWPGEQYF
TRBV3-1	14	TRBJ2-2	NA	CASSGGQNTGELFF
TRBV4-1	15	TRBJ1-5	NA	CASSPSTGDNQPQHF
TRBV7-2	15	TRBJ2-4	few	CASSLSGGAKNIQYF
TRBV27	15	TRBJ2-1	NA	CASSLSRVLAQPEFF
TRBV20-1	15	TRBJ2-3	few	CSARDFPANKDTQYF
TRBV2	18	TRBJ1-1	NA	CASSEAPTDLAGRTEAFF
TRBV19	15	TRBJ2-1	NA	CASSVGISGGNEQFF
TRBV7-2	14	TRBJ1-1	few	CASRSGASNTEAFF
TRBV7-9	15	TRBJ2-3	many	CASSLAGGITDTQYF
TRBV24-1	13	TRBJ2-7	few	CATSDLLTREQYF